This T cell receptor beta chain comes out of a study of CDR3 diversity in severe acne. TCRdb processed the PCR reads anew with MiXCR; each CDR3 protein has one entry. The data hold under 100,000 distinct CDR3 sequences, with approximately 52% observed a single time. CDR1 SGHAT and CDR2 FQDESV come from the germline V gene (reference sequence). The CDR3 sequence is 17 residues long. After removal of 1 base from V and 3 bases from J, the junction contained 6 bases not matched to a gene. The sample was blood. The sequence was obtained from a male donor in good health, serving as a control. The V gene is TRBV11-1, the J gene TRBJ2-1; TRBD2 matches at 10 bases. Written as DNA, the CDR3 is TGTGCCAGCAGCTTAGGTGACGGGACTAGCGACTACAATGAGCAGTTCTTC. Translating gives CASSLGDGTSDYNEQFF.